This TCR beta chain was obtained from a study of cytomegalovirus exposure and HLA in healthy donors. Study conclusions and caveats: In a later analysis, at a false discovery rate of 0.05, over 15,000 TCR beta sequences matched HLA alleles.

This clone was counted a few times. Its cognate antigen is unknown. 13 Jbeta primers and 60 Vbeta primers were used for the PCR. Repertoires were generated with immunoSEQ multiplex PCR, while TCRdb's copy carries only in-frame clones and drops some. Of roughly 190,000 clones in the sample, roughly 84% were seen once. The CDR3 runs to 14 residues. Germline V gene sequence: CDR1 MNHNS, CDR2 SASEGT. Unmatched junction bases numbered 4, after V lost 5 bases and J lost 1 base. The TCR was taken from a woman aged 45-59 years in good health and CMV-seropositive. The gene calls are TRBV6-1 and TRBJ1-1, with 7 bases identical to TRBD1. Source material: PBMCs. The CDR3 region is CASSLRQGNTEAFF. DNA of the CDR3: TGTGCCAGCAGTTTAAGACAGGGGAACACTGAAGCTTTCTTT.